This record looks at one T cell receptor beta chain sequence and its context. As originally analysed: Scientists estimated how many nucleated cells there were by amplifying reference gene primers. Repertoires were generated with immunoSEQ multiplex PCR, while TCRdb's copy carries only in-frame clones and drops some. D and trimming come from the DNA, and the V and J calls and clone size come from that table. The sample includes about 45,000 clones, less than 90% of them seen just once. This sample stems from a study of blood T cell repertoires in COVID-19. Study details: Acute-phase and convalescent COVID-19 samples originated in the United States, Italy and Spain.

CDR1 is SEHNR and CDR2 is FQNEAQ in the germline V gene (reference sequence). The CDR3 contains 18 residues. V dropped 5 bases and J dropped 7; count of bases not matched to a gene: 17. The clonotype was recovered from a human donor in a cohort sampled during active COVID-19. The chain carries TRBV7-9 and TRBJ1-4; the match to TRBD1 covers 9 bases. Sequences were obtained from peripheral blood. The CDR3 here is CASSPNLVGQGNSEKLFF. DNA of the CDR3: TGTGCCAGCAGCCCAAATTTAGTGGGACAGGGAAACAGTGAAAAACTGTTTTTT.